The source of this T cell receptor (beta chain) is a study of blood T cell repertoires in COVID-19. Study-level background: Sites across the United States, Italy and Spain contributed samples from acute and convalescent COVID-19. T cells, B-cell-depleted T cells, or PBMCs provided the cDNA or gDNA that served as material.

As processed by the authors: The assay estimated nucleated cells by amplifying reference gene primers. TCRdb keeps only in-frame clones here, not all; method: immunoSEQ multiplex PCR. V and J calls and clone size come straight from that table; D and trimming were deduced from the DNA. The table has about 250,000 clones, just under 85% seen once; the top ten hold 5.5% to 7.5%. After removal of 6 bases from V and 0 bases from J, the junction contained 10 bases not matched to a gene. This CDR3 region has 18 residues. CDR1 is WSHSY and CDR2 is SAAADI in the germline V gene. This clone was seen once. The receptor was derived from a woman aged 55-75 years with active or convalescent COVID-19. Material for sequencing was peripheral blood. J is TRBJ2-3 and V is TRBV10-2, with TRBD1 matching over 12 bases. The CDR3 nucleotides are TGCGCCAGCAGGGGGACAGGGGGCGCACCCGGGAGCACAGATACGCAGTATTTT. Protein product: CASRGTGGAPGSTDTQYF.